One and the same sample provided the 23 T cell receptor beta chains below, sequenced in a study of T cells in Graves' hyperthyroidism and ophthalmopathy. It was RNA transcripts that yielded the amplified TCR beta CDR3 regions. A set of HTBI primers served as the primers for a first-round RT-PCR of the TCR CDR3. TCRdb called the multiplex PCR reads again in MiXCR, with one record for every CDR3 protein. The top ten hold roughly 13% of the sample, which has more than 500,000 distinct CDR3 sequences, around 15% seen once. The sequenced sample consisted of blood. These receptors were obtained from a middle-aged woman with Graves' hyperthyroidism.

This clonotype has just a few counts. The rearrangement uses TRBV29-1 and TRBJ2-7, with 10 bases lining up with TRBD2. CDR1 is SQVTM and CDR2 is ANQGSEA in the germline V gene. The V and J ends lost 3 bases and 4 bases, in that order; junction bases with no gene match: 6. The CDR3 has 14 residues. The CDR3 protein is CSVEPAGGGYEQYF. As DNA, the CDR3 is TGCAGCGTTGAGCCAGCGGGAGGGGGATACGAGCAGTACTTC.

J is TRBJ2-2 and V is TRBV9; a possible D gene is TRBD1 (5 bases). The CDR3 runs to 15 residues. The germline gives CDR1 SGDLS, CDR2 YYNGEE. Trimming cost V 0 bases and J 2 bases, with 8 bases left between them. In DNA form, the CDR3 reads TGTGCCAGCAGCGTAGCTGGACAAAACACCGGGGAGCTGTTTTTT. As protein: CASSVAGQNTGELFF.

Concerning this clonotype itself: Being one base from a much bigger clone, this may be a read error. CDR3 DNA sequence: TGTGCCAGCTCAAGTATCGTAGGGTACGAGCAGTTCTTC. Its translation is CASSSIVGYEQFF. The chain is built from TRBV18 and TRBJ2-1; D is undetermined. The CDR3 consists of 13 residues. The V end was cut by 5 bases, the J end by 10 bases, with 15 bases between. From germline, CDR1 is KGHSH and CDR2 LQKENI. The full variable domain, rest sourced from reference TRBV18 and TRBJ2-1, is NAGVMQNPRHLVRRRGQEARLRCSPMKGHSHVYWYRQLPEEGLKFMVYLQKENIIDESGMPKERFSAEFPKEGPSILRIQQVVRGDSAAYFCASSSIVGYEQFFGPGTRLTVL.

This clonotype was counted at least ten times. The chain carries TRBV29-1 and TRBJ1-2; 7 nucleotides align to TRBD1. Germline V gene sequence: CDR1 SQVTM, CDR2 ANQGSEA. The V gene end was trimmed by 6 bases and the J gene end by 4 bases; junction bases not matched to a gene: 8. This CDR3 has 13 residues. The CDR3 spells CSVDRVDSYGYTF. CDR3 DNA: TGCAGCGTAGACAGGGTGGACAGCTATGGCTACACCTTC.

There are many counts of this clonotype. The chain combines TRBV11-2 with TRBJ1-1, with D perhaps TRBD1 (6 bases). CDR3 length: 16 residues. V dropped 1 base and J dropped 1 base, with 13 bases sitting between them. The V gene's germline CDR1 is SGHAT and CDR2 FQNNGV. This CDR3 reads CASSLVGAGANTEAFF. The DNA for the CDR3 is TGTGCCAGCAGCTTAGTTGGGGCAGGGGCGAACACTGAAGCTTTCTTT.

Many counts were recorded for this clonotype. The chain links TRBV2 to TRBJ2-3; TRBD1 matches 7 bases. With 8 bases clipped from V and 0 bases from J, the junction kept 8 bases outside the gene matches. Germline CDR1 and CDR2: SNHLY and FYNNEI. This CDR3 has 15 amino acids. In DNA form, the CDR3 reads TGTGCCAGCGGTACAGGGGAAGTGAGCACAGATACGCAGTATTTT. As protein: CASGTGEVSTDTQYF.

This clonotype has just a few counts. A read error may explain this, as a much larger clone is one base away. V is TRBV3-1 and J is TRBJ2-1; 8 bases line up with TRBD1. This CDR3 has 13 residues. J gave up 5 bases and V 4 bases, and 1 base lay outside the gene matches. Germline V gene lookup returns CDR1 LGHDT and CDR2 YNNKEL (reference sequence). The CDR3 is CASSPDRDNEQFF. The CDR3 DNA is TGTGCCAGCAGCCCGGACAGGGACAATGAGCAGTTCTTC.

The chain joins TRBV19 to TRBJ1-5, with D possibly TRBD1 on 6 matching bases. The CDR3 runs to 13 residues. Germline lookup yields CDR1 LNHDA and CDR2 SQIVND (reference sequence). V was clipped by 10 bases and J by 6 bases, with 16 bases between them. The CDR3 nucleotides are TGTGCCACTAAACAGGAGGGGGTTCAGCCCCAGCATTTT. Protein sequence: CATKQEGVQPQHF.

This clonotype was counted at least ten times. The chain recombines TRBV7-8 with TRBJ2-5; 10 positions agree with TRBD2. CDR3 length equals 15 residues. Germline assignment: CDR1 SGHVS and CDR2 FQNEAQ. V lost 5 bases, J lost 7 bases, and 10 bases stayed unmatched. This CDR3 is CASSPEAGGPGTQYF. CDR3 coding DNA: TGTGCCAGCAGCCCCGAAGCGGGAGGGCCGGGGACCCAGTACTTC.

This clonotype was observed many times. The CDR3 here is CANQGTENTEAFF. CDR3 sequence (DNA): TGTGCCAACCAGGGGACAGAGAACACTGAAGCTTTCTTT. The rearrangement joins TRBV2 to TRBJ1-1; 7 bases map to TRBD1. Per germline, CDR1 SNHLY and CDR2 FYNNEI. V lost 10 bases to trimming and J lost 1 base; unmatched junction nucleotides: 6. CDR3 length: 13 amino acids.

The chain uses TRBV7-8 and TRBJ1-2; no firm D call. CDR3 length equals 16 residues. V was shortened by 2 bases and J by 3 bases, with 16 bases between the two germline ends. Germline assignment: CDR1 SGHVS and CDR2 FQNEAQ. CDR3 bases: TGTGCCAGCAGCTTAAGTGGATCAAGGATGGACTATGGCTACACCTTC. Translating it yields CASSLSGSRMDYGYTF.

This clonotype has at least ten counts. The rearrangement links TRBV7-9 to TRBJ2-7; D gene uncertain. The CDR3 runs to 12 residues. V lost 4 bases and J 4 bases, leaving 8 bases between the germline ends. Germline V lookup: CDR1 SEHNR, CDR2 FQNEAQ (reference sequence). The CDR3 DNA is TGTGCCAGCAGCTCTGCAGAGTACGAGCAGTACTTC. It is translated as CASSSAEYEQYF.

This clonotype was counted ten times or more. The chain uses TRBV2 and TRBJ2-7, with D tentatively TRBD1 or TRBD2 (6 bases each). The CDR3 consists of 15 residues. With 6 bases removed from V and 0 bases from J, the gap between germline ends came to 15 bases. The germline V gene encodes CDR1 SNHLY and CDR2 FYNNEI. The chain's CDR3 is CASSSLGGRSYEQYF. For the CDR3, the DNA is TGTGCCAGCAGCTCCCTAGGGGGGCGCTCCTACGAGCAGTACTTC.

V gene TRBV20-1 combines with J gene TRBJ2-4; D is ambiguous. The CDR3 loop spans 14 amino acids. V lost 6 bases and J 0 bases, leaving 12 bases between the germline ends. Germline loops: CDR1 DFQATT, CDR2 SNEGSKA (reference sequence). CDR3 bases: TGCAGTGCCCCGAGACCTGTAGCCAAAAACATTCAGTACTTC. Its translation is CSAPRPVAKNIQYF.

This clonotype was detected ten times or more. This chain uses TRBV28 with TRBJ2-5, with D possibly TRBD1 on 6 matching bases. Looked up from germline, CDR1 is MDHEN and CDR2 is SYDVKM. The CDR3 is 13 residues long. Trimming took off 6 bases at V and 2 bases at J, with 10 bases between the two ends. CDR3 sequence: CASRLDRQETQYF. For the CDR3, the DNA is TGTGCCAGCAGACTGGACAGACAAGAGACCCAGTACTTC.

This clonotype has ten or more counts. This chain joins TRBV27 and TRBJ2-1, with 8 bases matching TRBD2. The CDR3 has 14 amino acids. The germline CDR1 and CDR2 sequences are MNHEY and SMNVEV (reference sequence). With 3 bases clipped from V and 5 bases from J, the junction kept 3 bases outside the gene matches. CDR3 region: CASSFGTRNNEQFF. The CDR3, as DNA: TGTGCCAGCAGTTTCGGGACTAGGAACAATGAGCAGTTCTTC.

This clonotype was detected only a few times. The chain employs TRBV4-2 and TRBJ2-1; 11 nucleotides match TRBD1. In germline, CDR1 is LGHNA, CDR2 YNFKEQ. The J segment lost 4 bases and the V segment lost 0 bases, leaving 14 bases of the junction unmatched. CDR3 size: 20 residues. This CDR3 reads CASSQDPFRYGDRGYNEQFF. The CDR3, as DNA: TGTGCCAGCAGCCAAGATCCGTTTCGGTATGGGGACAGGGGGTACAATGAGCAGTTCTTC.

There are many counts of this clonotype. The CDR3 DNA reads TGTGCCAGCAGCTTAACAGAAAGCTCCTACAATGAGCAGTTCTTC. It is translated as CASSLTESSYNEQFF. The chain combines TRBV7-3 with TRBJ2-1; D is unresolved. From germline, CDR1 is SGHTA and CDR2 FQGTGA. The CDR3 runs 15 residues. V lost 0 bases, J lost 0 bases, and 6 bases lay in between.

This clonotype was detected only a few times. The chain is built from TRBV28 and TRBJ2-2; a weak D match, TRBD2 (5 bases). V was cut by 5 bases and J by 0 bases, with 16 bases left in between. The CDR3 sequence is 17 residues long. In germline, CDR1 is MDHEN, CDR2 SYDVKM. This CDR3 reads CASSPLSAAANTGELFF. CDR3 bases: TGTGCCAGCAGTCCTTTATCAGCGGCCGCGAACACCGGGGAGCTGTTTTTT.

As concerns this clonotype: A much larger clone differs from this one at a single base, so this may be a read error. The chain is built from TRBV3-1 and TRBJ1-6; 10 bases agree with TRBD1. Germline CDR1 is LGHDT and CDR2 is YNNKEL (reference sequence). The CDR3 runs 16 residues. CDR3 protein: CVSSPGTGVGNSPLHF. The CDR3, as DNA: TGTGTCAGCAGCCCCGGGACAGGGGTCGGTAATTCACCCCTCCACTTT. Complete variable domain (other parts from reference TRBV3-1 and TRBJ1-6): DTAVSQTPKYLVTQMGNDKSIKCEQNLGHDTMYWYKQDSKKFLKIMFSYNNKELIINETVPNRFSPKSPDKAHLNLHINSLELGDSAVYFCVSSPGTGVGNSPLHFGNGTRLTVT.

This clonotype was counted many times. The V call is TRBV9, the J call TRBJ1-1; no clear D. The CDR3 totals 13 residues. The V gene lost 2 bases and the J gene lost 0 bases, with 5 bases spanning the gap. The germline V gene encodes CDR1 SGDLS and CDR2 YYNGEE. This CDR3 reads CASSVLMNTEAFF. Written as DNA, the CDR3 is TGTGCCAGCAGCGTCCTAATGAACACTGAAGCTTTCTTT.

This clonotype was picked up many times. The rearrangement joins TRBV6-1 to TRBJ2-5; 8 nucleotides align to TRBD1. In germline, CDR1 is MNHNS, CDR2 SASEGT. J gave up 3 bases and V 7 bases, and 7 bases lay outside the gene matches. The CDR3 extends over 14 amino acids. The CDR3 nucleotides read TGTGCCAGCAATTTACAGGGGGTCGAAGAGACCCAGTACTTC. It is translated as CASNLQGVEETQYF.

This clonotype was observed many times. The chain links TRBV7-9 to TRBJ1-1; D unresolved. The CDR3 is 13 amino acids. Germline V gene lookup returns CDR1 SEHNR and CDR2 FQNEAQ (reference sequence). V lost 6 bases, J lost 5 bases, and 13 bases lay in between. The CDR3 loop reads CASSPAPVTEAFF. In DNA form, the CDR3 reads TGTGCCAGCAGTCCCGCCCCAGTAACTGAAGCTTTCTTT.